What follows describes a single T cell receptor beta chain. Its specificity is not known. The unexposed donors gave CD4+ T cells in about 2010-2019, prior to COVID-19. After about ten days of culture, CD4+ T cells were isolated. Testing used SARS-CoV-2 S/N and four cold-coronavirus spikes on unexposed-donor CD4+ T cells, cells permitting. Fresh IL-2 medium replaced half the medium on days 3 and 7. Data came from immunoSEQ multiplex PCR; TCRdb stores just in-frame clones and leaves some out. The sample has over 25,000 clones, 65% to 80% seen once. These data belong to a study of CD4 T cells in relation to SARS-CoV-2 and coronaviruses. In the study overall: Crossreactive spike epitopes shared across donors were mapped to their HLA restriction. Study observations and caveats: Each donor contributed either pre-pandemic or post-infection samples, not both.

This CDR3 spans 15 amino acids. Material: CD4+ T cells from PBMCs, cultured in vitro. V usage is TRBV21-1 and J usage is TRBJ1-2. TRBV21-1 is reported as a pseudogene. The receptor was derived from a human donor in good health. CDR3 sequence reads: CASSKEEGSGNGYTF. The CDR3 nucleotides read TGTGCCAGCAGCAAAGAGGAAGGTTCTGGGAATGGCTACACCTTC.